The 9 T cell receptor beta chains listed next were all sequenced from one sample in a study of shared T cell receptors in the human thymus. The data were produced by immunoSEQ multiplex PCR, yet TCRdb's version contains in-frame clones alone and is incomplete. Of more than 550,000 clones detected, 80% to 90% appear once; the ten largest clones hold roughly 0.0089%. A further study also used this sample, focusing on human thymus T cells.

What was sequenced was thymocytes. The receptor set was obtained from a boy under three years old with a congenital heart defect.

This chain connects TRBV4-3 to TRBJ1-1; 8 positions match TRBD1. Trimming at V came to 0 bases and at J to 2 bases, leaving 8 bases not matched to a gene. Germline V lookup: CDR1 LGHNA, CDR2 YSLEER. The CDR3 contains 17 residues. The CDR3: CASSQDMGRGRNTEAFF. CDR3 coding DNA: TGCGCCAGCAGCCAAGACATGGGCAGGGGGCGCAACACTGAAGCTTTCTTT.

As DNA, the CDR3 is TGTGCCAGCAGTGCCCGACAGGGGACGAACACCGGGGAGCTGTTTTTT. Translating gives CASSARQGTNTGELFF. The gene calls are TRBV6-1 and TRBJ2-2; TRBD1 aligns across 8 bases. Germline V gives CDR1 MNHNS, CDR2 SASEGT. The CDR3 consists of 16 residues. Losses at the gene ends were 4 bases for V and 0 bases for J; bases not matched to a gene: 4.

Of note for this clone: One end of the junction does not line up with germline, which may come from a read error. This chain links TRBV6-1 with TRBJ1-6; no firm D call. This CDR3 is built from 8 residues. Germline CDR1 and CDR2: MNHNS and SASEGT. The CDR3 coding sequence is TGTGCCAGCAATTTCCATCAATTT. Its translation is CASNFHQF.

The J gene is TRBJ2-7, the V gene TRBV5-1, with D possibly being TRBD1 (6 bases). Per germline, CDR1 SGHRS and CDR2 YFSETQ. This CDR3 contains 14 residues. V shed 3 bases and J shed 2 bases, with 12 bases lying between them. Here the CDR3 reads CASSWGHQTYEQYF. CDR3 bases: TGCGCCAGCAGCTGGGGACACCAGACCTACGAGCAGTACTTC. Complete variable domain (other parts from reference TRBV5-1 and TRBJ2-7): KAGVTQTPRYLIKTRGQQVTLSCSPISGHRSVSWYQQTPGQGLQFLFEYFSETQRNKGNFPGRFSGRQFSNSRSEMNVSTLELGDSALYLCASSWGHQTYEQYFGPGTRLTVT.

The chain couples TRBV9 to TRBJ2-5; 15 bases map to TRBD2. The germline V gene has CDR1 SGDLS and CDR2 YYNGEE. CDR3 length equals 18 residues. The V and J ends lost 3 bases and 0 bases, in that order; junction bases with no gene match: 6. This chain's CDR3 is CASSGGLAGGRNQETQYF. The CDR3 bases are TGTGCCAGCAGCGGGGGACTAGCGGGAGGACGGAACCAAGAGACCCAGTACTTC.

The chain uses TRBV5-4 and TRBJ2-5; no definite D call. The last part of the DNA fits TRBJ2-7 better; the J call may be wrong. This CDR3 is built from 13 residues. CDR1 SGHNT and CDR2 YYREEE come from the germline V gene (reference sequence). CDR3: CASSPHASYEQYF. The CDR3 region has the DNA TGTGCCAGCAGCCCCCATGCCTCCTACGAGCAGTACTTC.

The chain has TRBV7-2 and TRBJ2-7; 13 positions match TRBD2. J lost 3 bases, V lost 2 bases, and 10 bases had no gene match. This CDR3 comprises 18 residues. The germline CDR1 and CDR2 sequences are SGHTA and FQGNSA. Here the CDR3 DNA reads TGTGCCAGCAGCTTACCCGGGACTAGCGGGGAGGACCGCTACGAGCAGTACTTC. Its translation: CASSLPGTSGEDRYEQYF.

The chain carries TRBV28 and TRBJ1-5; D is perhaps TRBD1 (5 bases). The germline V gene has CDR1 MDHEN and CDR2 SYDVKM. Trimming shortened V by 6 bases and J by 3 bases, and 18 bases separated the two germline ends. The CDR3 spans 16 residues. CDR3 DNA sequence: TGTGCCAGCAGCCCCATCCTTGCAGGGTACAATCAGCCCCAGCATTTT. Its translation is CASSPILAGYNQPQHF.

The V and J genes are TRBV29-1 and TRBJ2-3, with TRBD2 matching 12 bases. CDR3 length equals 16 residues. J was trimmed by 7 bases and V by 2 bases; bases with no gene match: 10. Germline V gene sequence: CDR1 SQVTM, CDR2 ANQGSEA. The CDR3 DNA reads as TGCAGCGTTGAACTAGCGGGGGGGCCTAGGATAAATACGCAGTATTTT. Protein sequence: CSVELAGGPRINTQYF.